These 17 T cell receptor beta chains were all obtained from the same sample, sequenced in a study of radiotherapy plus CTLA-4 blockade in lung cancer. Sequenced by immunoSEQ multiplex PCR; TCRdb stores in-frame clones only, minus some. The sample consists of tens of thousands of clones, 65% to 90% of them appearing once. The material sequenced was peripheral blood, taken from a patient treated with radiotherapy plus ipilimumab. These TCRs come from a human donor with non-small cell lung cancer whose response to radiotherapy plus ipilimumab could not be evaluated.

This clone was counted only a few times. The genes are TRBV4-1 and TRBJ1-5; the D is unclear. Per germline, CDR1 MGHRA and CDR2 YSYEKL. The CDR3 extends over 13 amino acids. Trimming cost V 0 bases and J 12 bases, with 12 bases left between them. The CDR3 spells CASSQDSTAFQHF. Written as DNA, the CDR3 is TGCGCCAGCAGCCAAGATTCAACAGCCTTCCAGCATTTT.

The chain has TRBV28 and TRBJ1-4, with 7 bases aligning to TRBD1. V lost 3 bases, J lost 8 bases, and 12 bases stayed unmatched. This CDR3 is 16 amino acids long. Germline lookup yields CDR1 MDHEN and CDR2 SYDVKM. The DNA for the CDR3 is TGTGCCAGCAGTTTGGGTAGGGACAGAACAGCAGAAAAACTGTTTTTT. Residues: CASSLGRDRTAEKLFF.

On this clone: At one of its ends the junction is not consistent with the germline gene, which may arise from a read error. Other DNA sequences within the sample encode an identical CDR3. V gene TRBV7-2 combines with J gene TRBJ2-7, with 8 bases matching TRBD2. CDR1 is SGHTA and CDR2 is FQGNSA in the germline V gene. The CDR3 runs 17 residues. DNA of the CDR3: TGTGCCAGTAGCTCGGGGGGGGGCGGCGGGAGAATCTACGAGCAGTACTTC. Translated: CASSSGGGGGRIYEQYF.

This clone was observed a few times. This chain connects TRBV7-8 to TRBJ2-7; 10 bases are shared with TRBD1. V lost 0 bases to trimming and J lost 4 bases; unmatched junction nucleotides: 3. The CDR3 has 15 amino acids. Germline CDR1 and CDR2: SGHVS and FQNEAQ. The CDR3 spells CASSLAGQGRYEQYF. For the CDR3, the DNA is TGTGCCAGCAGCTTAGCGGGACAGGGGCGTTACGAGCAGTACTTC.

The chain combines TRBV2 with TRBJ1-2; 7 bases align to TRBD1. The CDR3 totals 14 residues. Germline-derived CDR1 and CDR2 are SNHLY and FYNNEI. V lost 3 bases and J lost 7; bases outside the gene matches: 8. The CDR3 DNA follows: TGTGCCAGCAGTGAGGCTAGGACAGGCGGTGGCTACACCTTC. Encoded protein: CASSEARTGGGYTF. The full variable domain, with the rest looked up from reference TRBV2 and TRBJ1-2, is EPEVTQTPSHQVTQMGQEVILRCVPISNHLYFYWYRQILGQKVEFLVSFYNNEISEKSEIFDDQFSVERPDGSNFTLKIRSTKLEDSAMYFCASSEARTGGGYTFGSGTRLTVV.

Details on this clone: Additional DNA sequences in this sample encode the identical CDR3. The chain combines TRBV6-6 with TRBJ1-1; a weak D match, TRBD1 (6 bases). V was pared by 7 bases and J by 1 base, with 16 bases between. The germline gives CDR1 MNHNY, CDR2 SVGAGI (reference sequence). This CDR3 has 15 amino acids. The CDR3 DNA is TGTGCCAGCACCCAGGGTCGGGGGGCGAACACTGAAGCTTTCTTT. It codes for CASTQGRGANTEAFF.

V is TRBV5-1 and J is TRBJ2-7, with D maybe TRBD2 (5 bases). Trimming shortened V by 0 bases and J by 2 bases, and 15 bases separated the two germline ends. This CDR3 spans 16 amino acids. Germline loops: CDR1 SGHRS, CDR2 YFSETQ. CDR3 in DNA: TGCGCCAGCAGCTTGGAGCCGAGCCGGGGAGCCTACGAGCAGTACTTC. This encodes CASSLEPSRGAYEQYF.

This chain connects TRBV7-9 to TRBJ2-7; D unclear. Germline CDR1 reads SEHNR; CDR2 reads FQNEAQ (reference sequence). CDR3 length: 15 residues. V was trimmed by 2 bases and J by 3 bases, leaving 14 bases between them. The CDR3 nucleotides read TGTGCCAGCAGCTTACAGGCTGGTGAAAACTACGAGCAGTACTTC. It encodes CASSLQAGENYEQYF.

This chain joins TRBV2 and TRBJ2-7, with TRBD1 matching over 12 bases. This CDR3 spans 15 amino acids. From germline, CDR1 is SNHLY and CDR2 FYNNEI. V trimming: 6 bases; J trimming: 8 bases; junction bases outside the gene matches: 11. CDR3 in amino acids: CASRPPGTGGVQQYF. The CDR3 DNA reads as TGTGCCAGCAGGCCCCCAGGGACAGGGGGCGTCCAGCAGTACTTC.

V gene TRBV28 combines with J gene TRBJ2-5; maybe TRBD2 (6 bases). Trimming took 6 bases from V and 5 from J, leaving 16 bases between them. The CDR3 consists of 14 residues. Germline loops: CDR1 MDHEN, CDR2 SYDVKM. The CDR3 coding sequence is TGTGCCAGCAGACCCGGGACTTCGCCTGAGACCCAGTACTTC. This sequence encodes CASRPGTSPETQYF.

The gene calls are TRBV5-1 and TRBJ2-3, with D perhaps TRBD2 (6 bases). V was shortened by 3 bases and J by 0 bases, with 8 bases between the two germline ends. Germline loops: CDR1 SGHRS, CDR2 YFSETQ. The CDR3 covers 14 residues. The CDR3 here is CASSSRGSTDTQYF. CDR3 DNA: TGCGCCAGCAGCTCGCGGGGAAGCACAGATACGCAGTATTTT.

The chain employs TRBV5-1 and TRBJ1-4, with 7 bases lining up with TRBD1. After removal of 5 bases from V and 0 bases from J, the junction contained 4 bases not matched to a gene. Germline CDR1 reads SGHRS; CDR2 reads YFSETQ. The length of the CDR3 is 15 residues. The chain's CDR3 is CASRGTVATNEKLFF. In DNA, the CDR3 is TGCGCCAGCAGGGGGACAGTTGCAACTAATGAAAAACTGTTTTTT.

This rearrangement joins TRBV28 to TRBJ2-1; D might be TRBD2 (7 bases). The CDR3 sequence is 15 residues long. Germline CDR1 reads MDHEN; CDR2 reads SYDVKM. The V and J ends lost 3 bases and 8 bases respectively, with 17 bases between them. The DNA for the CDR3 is TGTGCCAGCAGTTTTGGGGGGGCTTCTGGAGATGAGCAGTTCTTC. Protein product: CASSFGGASGDEQFF.

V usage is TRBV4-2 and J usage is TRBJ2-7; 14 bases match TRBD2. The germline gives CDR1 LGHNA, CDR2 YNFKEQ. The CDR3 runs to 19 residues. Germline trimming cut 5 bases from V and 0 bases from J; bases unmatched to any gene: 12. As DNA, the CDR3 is TGTGCCAGCAGCAAATCCGGGACTAGCGGGGGCCGTAGCTCCTACGAGCAGTACTTC. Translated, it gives CASSKSGTSGGRSSYEQYF.

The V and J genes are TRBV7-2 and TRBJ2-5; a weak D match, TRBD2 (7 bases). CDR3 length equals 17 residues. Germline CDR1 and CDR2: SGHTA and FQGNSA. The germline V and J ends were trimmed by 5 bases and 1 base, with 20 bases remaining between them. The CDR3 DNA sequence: TGTGCCAGCAGCCCCCGCGGGACGGGGGGCCTCCAAGAGACCCAGTACTTC. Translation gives CASSPRGTGGLQETQYF.

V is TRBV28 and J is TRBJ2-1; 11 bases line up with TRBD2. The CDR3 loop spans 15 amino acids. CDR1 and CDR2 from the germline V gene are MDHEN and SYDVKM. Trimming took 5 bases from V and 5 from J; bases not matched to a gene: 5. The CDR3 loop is CASSPLAGGNNEQFF. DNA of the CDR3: TGTGCCAGCAGTCCCTTAGCGGGAGGGAACAATGAGCAGTTCTTC.

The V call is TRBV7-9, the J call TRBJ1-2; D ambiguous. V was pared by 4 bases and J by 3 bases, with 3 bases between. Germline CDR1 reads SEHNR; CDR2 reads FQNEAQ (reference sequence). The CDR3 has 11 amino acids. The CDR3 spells CASSSYYGYTF. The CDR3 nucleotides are TGTGCCAGCAGCTCTTACTATGGCTACACCTTC.